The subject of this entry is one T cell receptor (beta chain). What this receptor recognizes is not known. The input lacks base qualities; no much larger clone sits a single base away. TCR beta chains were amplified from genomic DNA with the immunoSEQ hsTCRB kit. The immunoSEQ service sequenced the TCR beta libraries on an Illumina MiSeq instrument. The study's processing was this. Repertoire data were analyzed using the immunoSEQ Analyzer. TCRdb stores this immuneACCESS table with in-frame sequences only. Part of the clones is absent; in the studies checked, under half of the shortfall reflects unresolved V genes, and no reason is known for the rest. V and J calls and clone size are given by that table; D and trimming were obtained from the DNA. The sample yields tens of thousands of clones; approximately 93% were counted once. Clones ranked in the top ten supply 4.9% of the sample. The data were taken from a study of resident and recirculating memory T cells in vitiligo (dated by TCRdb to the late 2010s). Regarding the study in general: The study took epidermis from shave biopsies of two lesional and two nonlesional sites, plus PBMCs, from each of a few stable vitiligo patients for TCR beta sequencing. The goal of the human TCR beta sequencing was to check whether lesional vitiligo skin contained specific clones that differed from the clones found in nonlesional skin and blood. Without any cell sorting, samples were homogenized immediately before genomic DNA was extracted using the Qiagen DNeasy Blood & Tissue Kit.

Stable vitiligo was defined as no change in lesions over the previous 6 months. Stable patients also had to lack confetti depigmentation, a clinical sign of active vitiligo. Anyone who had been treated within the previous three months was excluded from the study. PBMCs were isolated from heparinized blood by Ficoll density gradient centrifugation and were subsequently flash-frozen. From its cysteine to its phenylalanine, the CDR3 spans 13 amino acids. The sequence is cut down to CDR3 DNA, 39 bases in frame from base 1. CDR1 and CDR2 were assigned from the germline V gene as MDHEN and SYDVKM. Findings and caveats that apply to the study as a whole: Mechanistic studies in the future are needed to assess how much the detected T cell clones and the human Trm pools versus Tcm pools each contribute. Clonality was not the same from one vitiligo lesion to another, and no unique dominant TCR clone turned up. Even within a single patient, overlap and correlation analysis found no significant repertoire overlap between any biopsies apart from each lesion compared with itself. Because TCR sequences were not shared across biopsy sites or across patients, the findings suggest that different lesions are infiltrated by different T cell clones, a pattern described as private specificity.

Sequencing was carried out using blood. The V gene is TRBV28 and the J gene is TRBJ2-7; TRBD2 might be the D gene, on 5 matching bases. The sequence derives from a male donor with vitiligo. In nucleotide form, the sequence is TGTGAAGGGAGAGGCAGGTGGGCTTGGGAGCAGTACTTC. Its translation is CEGRGRWAWEQYF.